The 17 T cell receptor beta chains below all came from one sample that was sequenced in a study of T cells in Graves' hyperthyroidism and ophthalmopathy. RNA transcripts gave rise to amplified TCR beta CDR3 regions. An initial round of RT-PCR targeting the TCR CDR3 relied on the HTBI primer set. TCRdb independently ran MiXCR on the multiplex PCR reads; one entry per CDR3 protein. The sample holds about 520,000 distinct CDR3 sequences; around 22% are singletons and the top ten take about 11%. Sequences were obtained from blood. The source of these receptors is a woman aged 25 to 39 with Graves' ophthalmopathy.

Many counts were recorded for this clonotype. V and J are TRBV18 and TRBJ1-5; no firm D call. V dropped 6 bases and J dropped 1 base, with 13 bases sitting between them. CDR1 and CDR2 from the germline V gene are KGHSH and LQKENI. This CDR3 region has 15 residues. The CDR3 loop is CASSLGPRSNQPQHF. The CDR3 nucleotides are TGTGCCAGCTCCCTCGGACCCCGGAGCAATCAGCCCCAGCATTTT.

The chain recombines TRBV12-3 or TRBV12-4 with TRBJ2-7; 7 bases are a match to TRBD1. The CDR3 has 14 residues. V lost 7 bases to trimming and J lost 3 bases; unmatched junction nucleotides: 9. The CDR3 region has the DNA TGTGCCAGCACCACGGCGACAGGGCGCTACGAGCAGTACTTC. This sequence encodes CASTTATGRYEQYF.

This clonotype was seen only once. V gene TRBV9 combines with J gene TRBJ2-7, with D possibly TRBD1 on 6 matching bases. Germline-derived CDR1 and CDR2 are SGDLS and YYNGEE. The V end lost 3 bases, the J end lost 0 bases, and 13 bases lay between the germline ends. This CDR3 is built from 15 residues. The CDR3 loop is CASSEGQPSSYEQYF. CDR3 DNA: TGTGCCAGCAGCGAAGGACAGCCGAGCTCCTACGAGCAGTACTTC.

There are many counts of this clonotype. The chain recombines TRBV6-5 with TRBJ1-5, with TRBD1 identical over 7 bases. The germline CDR1 and CDR2 sequences are MNHEY and SVGAGI. Trimming cost V 6 bases and J 2 bases; bases outside gene matches: 4. The CDR3 has 14 amino acids. The CDR3: CASRKGAGNQPQHF. The CDR3 DNA follows: TGTGCCAGCAGAAAGGGGGCAGGCAATCAGCCCCAGCATTTT.

Regarding this clonotype: Possible read error: a much larger clone is one base away. The chain couples TRBV6-5 to TRBJ2-6; D uncertain. This CDR3 comprises 15 residues. CDR1 is MNHEY and CDR2 is SVGAGI in the germline V gene. The CDR3 is CASSLITSEANVLTF. As DNA, the CDR3 is TGTGCCAGCAGTTTAATCACCTCTGAGGCCAACGTCCTGACTTTC.

The chain carries TRBV7-2 and TRBJ2-5, with 7 bases that match TRBD1. The V segment lost 1 base and the J segment 1 base; nucleotides outside the gene matches: 6. Germline values: CDR1 SGHTA, CDR2 FQGNSA. CDR3 length: 16 residues. In DNA form, the CDR3 reads TGTGCCAGCAGCTTAGTTACAGGGGCGAGCCAAGAGACCCAGTACTTC. It yields the protein CASSLVTGASQETQYF.

The V call is TRBV7-2, the J call TRBJ2-5; TRBD2 agrees at 11 bases. V lost 0 bases to trimming and J lost 4 bases; unmatched junction nucleotides: 4. Germline lookup yields CDR1 SGHTA and CDR2 FQGNSA. The CDR3 is made up of 16 amino acids. The CDR3 loop reads CASSLALAGGLETQYF. CDR3 coding DNA: TGTGCCAGCAGCTTAGCCCTAGCGGGAGGTCTAGAGACCCAGTACTTC.

This clonotype was observed many times. This rearrangement joins TRBV6-1 to TRBJ2-5; TRBD2 aligns across 13 bases. The junction had 9 bases not matched to a gene; V was cut back by 6 bases and J by 5 bases. This CDR3 spans 16 amino acids. Germline values: CDR1 MNHNS, CDR2 SASEGT. Written as DNA, the CDR3 is TGTGCCAGCAGCCTGGGACTAGCGGGGTCCTGGGAGACCCAGTACTTC. It is translated as CASSLGLAGSWETQYF.

This clonotype was picked up many times. J is TRBJ1-3 and V is TRBV6-5; D remains ambiguous. The CDR3 length is 15 residues. Germline V CDR1 and CDR2: MNHEY, SVGAGI. Trimming took 0 bases from V and 2 from J, leaving 8 bases between them. The CDR3 loop is CASSYSSETGNTIYF. The CDR3 DNA is TGTGCCAGCAGTTACTCGTCAGAGACTGGAAACACCATATATTTT.

The gene calls are TRBV28 and TRBJ2-7; 11 bases match TRBD1. Germline V gene data show CDR1 as MDHEN and CDR2 as SYDVKM. The CDR3 has 15 residues. Unmatched junction bases numbered 10, after V lost 5 bases and J lost 7 bases. In nucleotides, the CDR3 is TGTGCCAGCAGTCGCGCAGGACAGGGGGCGCGAGAGCAGTACTTC. This encodes CASSRAGQGAREQYF.

V is TRBV18 and J is TRBJ1-1; 9 bases fit TRBD1. Trimming at V came to 2 bases and at J to 0 bases, leaving 4 bases not matched to a gene. The germline CDR1 and CDR2 sequences are KGHSH and LQKENI. The CDR3 contains 16 residues. CDR3 amino acids: CASSPGQGTLNTEAFF. CDR3 nucleotide sequence: TGTGCCAGCTCACCAGGACAGGGGACTTTGAACACTGAAGCTTTCTTT.

The chain joins TRBV4-1 to TRBJ2-5; perhaps TRBD2 as D (5 bases). This CDR3 is 16 amino acids long. V was cut by 4 bases and J by 2 bases, with 17 bases left in between. Germline CDR1 reads MGHRA; CDR2 reads YSYEKL. The CDR3 nucleotides read TGCGCCAGCAGCCGCCCAGCGGAGTCCACTCAAGAGACCCAGTACTTC. This codes for CASSRPAESTQETQYF.

This clonotype was recorded at least ten times. The chain employs TRBV12-3 or TRBV12-4 and TRBJ1-4; D is uncertain. The CDR3 has 12 amino acids. V lost 1 base, J lost 10 bases, and 7 bases lay in between. This CDR3 is CASSLGGRKLFF. The DNA of the CDR3 is TGTGCCAGCAGTTTAGGGGGTAGAAAACTGTTTTTT.

The CDR3 bases are TGTGCCAGCACCCCGGCGGGACAGCCTGGCTATGGCTACACCTTC. Translated: CASTPAGQPGYGYTF. V usage is TRBV12-3 or TRBV12-4 and J usage is TRBJ1-2, with 7 bases lining up with TRBD1. The CDR3 loop spans 15 amino acids. With V trimmed by 7 bases and J by 4 bases, 12 bases remained unmatched.

The chain links TRBV19 to TRBJ1-1, with no clear D. Germline CDR1 is LNHDA and CDR2 is SQIVND (reference sequence). Trimming took off 2 bases at V and 0 bases at J, with 10 bases between the two ends. CDR3 length equals 15 residues. CDR3 loop: CASSILGTLNTEAFF. The CDR3 DNA sequence: TGTGCCAGTAGTATATTGGGCACCTTGAACACTGAAGCTTTCTTT.

This clonotype was detected ten times or more. The chain has TRBV29-1 and TRBJ2-7; possible D gene TRBD2, 5 bases. Trimming removed 2 bases from V and 2 bases from J, with 13 bases in between. The CDR3 is 14 amino acids. The germline V gene has CDR1 SQVTM and CDR2 ANQGSEA. DNA of the CDR3: TGCAGCGTTGAATCCGCGGGCACAGCCTACGAGCAGTACTTC. It codes for CSVESAGTAYEQYF.

Note on this clonotype: The junction departs from germline at one end; a sequencing error may be responsible. CDR3 in amino acids: CASSEVRTSGVANIQYF. The CDR3 coding sequence is TGTGCCAGCAGCGAAGTGAGGACTAGCGGGGTGGCAAACATTCAGTACTTC. This rearrangement joins TRBV6-1 to TRBJ2-4; TRBD2 agrees at 12 bases. Germline V gene data show CDR1 as MNHNS and CDR2 as SASEGT. The CDR3 sequence is 17 residues long.